These 15 T cell receptor beta chains were sequenced from one sample in a study of blood T cell repertoires in COVID-19. Assay: immunoSEQ multiplex PCR; the TCRdb copy retains only in-frame clones and omits some. The sample includes about 230,000 clones, roughly 84% seen only once; the top ten take over 15%. The sequenced material came from peripheral blood. Every receptor here comes from a woman of 80 years or more with active or convalescent COVID-19.

This clone was found a few times. The rearrangement joins TRBV5-4 to TRBJ2-1; 8 bases are shared with TRBD2. CDR3 size: 14 residues. The trim removed 4 bases at V and 3 bases at J, leaving 3 bases unmatched. CDR1 is SGHNT, CDR2 YYREEE, per germline (reference sequence). CDR3 nucleotides: TGTGCCAGCAGCGAGGGACTAGACTACAATGAGCAGTTCTTC. Translation gives CASSEGLDYNEQFF.

The chain joins TRBV4-2 to TRBJ2-2; D may be TRBD2 (6 bases). Trimming shortened V by 2 bases and J by 0 bases, and 13 bases separated the two germline ends. The germline V gene encodes CDR1 LGHNA and CDR2 YNFKEQ. The CDR3 loop spans 17 amino acids. The CDR3 loop is CASSQPSGGSNTGELFF. The CDR3 coding sequence is TGTGCCAGCAGCCAACCCTCAGGAGGGTCGAACACCGGGGAGCTGTTTTTT.

V and J are TRBV5-1 and TRBJ1-2, with D hard to call. V gave up 7 bases and J gave up 0 bases, with 13 bases separating them. Germline V gene lookup returns CDR1 SGHRS and CDR2 YFSETQ. The CDR3 sequence is 14 residues long. CDR3 region: CASGREGTNYGYTF. CDR3 coding DNA: TGCGCCAGCGGTCGGGAGGGCACTAACTATGGCTACACCTTC.

The genes are TRBV7-2 and TRBJ2-7, with 9 bases aligning to TRBD2. V lost 9 bases, J lost 3 bases, and 12 bases stayed unmatched. Germline V gene lookup returns CDR1 SGHTA and CDR2 FQGNSA. This CDR3 contains 15 residues. The CDR3 loop is CARFGRDSGSYEQYF. In DNA form, the CDR3 reads TGTGCCAGATTCGGGAGGGATAGCGGGAGCTACGAGCAGTACTTC.

The V and J genes are TRBV2 and TRBJ2-2; D remains unclear. The germline V gene has CDR1 SNHLY and CDR2 FYNNEI. CDR3 length: 15 residues. V gave up 4 bases and J gave up 3 bases, with 12 bases separating them. The DNA of the CDR3 is TGTGCCAGCAGTGTAGTACAGAAATACACCGGGGAGCTGTTTTTT. It translates to CASSVVQKYTGELFF.

V gene TRBV5-1 combines with J gene TRBJ2-5; 9 nucleotides line up with TRBD1. The CDR3 is 15 residues long. Germline V lookup: CDR1 SGHRS, CDR2 YFSETQ. Trimming cost V 2 bases and J 5 bases; bases outside gene matches: 7. The CDR3 protein is CASSFGQGNGETQYF. The CDR3 DNA sequence: TGCGCCAGCAGCTTCGGACAGGGGAATGGGGAGACCCAGTACTTC.

The gene calls are TRBV7-2 and TRBJ2-3, with TRBD2 matching 8 bases. After removal of 1 base from V and 4 bases from J, the junction contained 10 bases not matched to a gene. The CDR3 has 17 amino acids. Germline V gives CDR1 SGHTA, CDR2 FQGNSA. This chain's CDR3 is CASSLETGGPGSDTQYF. The CDR3 nucleotides are TGTGCCAGCAGCTTAGAAACGGGAGGGCCGGGATCAGATACGCAGTATTTT.

This chain's CDR3 is CASSFRVGDRSNYGYTF. The CDR3 region has the DNA TGTGCCAGCAGCTTTCGGGTTGGGGACAGATCTAACTATGGCTACACCTTC. The chain has TRBV7-2 and TRBJ1-2; 7 bases fit TRBD1. This CDR3 contains 17 residues. The ends lost 3 bases at V and 0 bases at J; junction bases unmatched: 10. The germline V gene has CDR1 SGHTA and CDR2 FQGNSA.

The chain uses TRBV7-2 and TRBJ1-2, with 7 positions matching TRBD1. CDR3 length: 14 amino acids. The V segment lost 5 bases and the J segment 0 bases; nucleotides outside the gene matches: 3. Germline V gene data show CDR1 as SGHTA and CDR2 as FQGNSA. CDR3 in DNA: TGTGCCAGCAGCCCGGGACAGACTAACTATGGCTACACCTTC. The encoded protein is CASSPGQTNYGYTF.

This clone was recorded a few times. The V call is TRBV7-9, the J call TRBJ2-7; D call uncertain. Germline V gene data show CDR1 as SEHNR and CDR2 as FQNEAQ (reference sequence). This CDR3 comprises 12 residues. V lost 5 bases and J lost 5, with 10 bases in between. The CDR3 loop is CASSPRSDEQYF. CDR3 DNA: TGTGCCAGCAGCCCCCGGAGTGACGAGCAGTACTTC.

The chain is built from TRBV6-5 and TRBJ1-4; D may be TRBD1 (6 bases). The CDR3 consists of 14 residues. Trimming left V 6 bases short and J 5 bases short, with 13 bases between. Germline CDR1 and CDR2: MNHEY and SVGAGI. The CDR3 DNA reads TGTGCCAGCAGCAGGACAGCCTCGAATGAAAAACTGTTTTTT. Protein product: CASSRTASNEKLFF.

The V gene is TRBV10-3, the J gene TRBJ1-1, with a tentative D call TRBD1 (6 bases). Germline assignment: CDR1 ENHRY and CDR2 SYGVKD. V dropped 0 bases and J dropped 9 bases, with 17 bases sitting between them. The CDR3 loop spans 15 amino acids. The CDR3 DNA sequence: TGTGCCATCAGTGAGTCGAGTTCAGGGGCACTGAAAGCTTTCTTT. It is translated as CAISESSSGALKAFF.

This clone was seen only a few times. This chain connects TRBV21-1 to TRBJ1-4. TRBV21-1 is an annotated pseudogene. This CDR3 is 14 amino acids long. CDR3 protein: CASSPSATNEKLFF. The DNA of the CDR3 is TGTGCCAGCAGCCCTTCTGCAACTAATGAAAAACTGTTTTTT.

In its sample, this clone was seen a few times. The chain uses TRBV10-1 and TRBJ1-1, with 7 bases lining up with TRBD1. After removal of 9 bases from V and 11 bases from J, the junction contained 15 bases not matched to a gene. Germline CDR1 WNHNN, CDR2 SYGVQD (reference sequence). CDR3 length: 13 amino acids. The CDR3 DNA is TGCGCCAGACCCCCACTCGGCAGGGGGGTGGCTTTCTTT. Amino acid sequence: CARPPLGRGVAFF.

The chain joins TRBV5-1 to TRBJ2-6, with 14 bases identical to TRBD2. Germline V gene lookup returns CDR1 SGHRS and CDR2 YFSETQ. The CDR3 has 20 residues. Trimming removed 7 bases from V and 2 bases from J; junction bases left unmatched: 14. The CDR3 region is CASAPRTGTSGRTGANVLTF. The CDR3 DNA reads TGCGCCAGCGCGCCACGAACCGGGACTAGCGGGAGAACTGGGGCCAACGTCCTGACTTTC. Full variable domain (outside the CDR3, taken from reference TRBV5-1 and TRBJ2-6): KAGVTQTPRYLIKTRGQQVTLSCSPISGHRSVSWYQQTPGQGLQFLFEYFSETQRNKGNFPGRFSGRQFSNSRSEMNVSTLELGDSALYLCASAPRTGTSGRTGANVLTFGAGSRLTVL.